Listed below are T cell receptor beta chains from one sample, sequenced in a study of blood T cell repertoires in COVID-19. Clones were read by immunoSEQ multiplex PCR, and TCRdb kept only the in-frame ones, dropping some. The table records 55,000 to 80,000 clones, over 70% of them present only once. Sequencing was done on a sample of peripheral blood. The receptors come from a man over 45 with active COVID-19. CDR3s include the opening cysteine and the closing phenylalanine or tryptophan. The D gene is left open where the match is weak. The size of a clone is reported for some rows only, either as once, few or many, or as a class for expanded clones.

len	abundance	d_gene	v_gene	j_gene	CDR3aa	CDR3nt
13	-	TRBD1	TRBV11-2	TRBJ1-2	CASSSPSRGPYTF	TGTGCCAGCAGCTCACCGTCTAGGGGGCCCTACACCTTC
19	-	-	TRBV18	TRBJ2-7	CASSPIVSSTGSNPYEQYF	TGTGCCAGCTCACCGATAGTATCGTCTACGGGGTCTAACCCCTACGAGCAGTACTTC
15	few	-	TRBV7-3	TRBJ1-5	CASRSCQARGQPQHF	TGTGCCTCACGGTCGTGTCAGGCCCGGGGTCAGCCCCAGCATTTT
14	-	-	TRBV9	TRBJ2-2	CASSVVSNTGELFF	TGTGCCAGCAGCGTAGTCTCGAACACCGGGGAGCTGTTTTTT
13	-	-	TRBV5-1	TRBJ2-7	CASSPGTVDEQYF	TGCGCCAGCAGTCCGGGGACTGTTGACGAGCAGTACTTC
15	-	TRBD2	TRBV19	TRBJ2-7	CASSPVGLAGGEQYF	TGTGCCAGTAGCCCCGTAGGACTAGCGGGAGGCGAGCAGTACTTC
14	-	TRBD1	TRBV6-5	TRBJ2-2	CASRPGQGIGELFF	TGTGCCAGCAGACCGGGACAGGGTATCGGGGAGCTGTTTTTT
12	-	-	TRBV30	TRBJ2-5	CAWSVGKETQYF	TGTGCCTGGAGTGTTGGCAAAGAGACCCAGTACTTC
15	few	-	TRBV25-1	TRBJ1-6	CASSEQGRGNSPLHF	TGTGCCAGCAGTGAGCAGGGGCGGGGGAATTCACCCCTCCACTTT
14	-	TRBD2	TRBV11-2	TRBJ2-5	CASSSIAGRETQYF	TGTGCCAGCAGCTCAATAGCGGGAAGAGAGACCCAGTACTTC
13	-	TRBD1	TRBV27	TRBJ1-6	CASSPTGGSPLHF	TGTGCCAGCAGTCCGACAGGGGGCTCACCCCTCCACTTT
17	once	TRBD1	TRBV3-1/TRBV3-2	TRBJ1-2	CASSQTGQVNRNYGYTF	TGTGCCAGCAGCCAAACGGGACAGGTTAATCGTAACTATGGCTACACCTTC
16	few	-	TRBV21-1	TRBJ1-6	CASSPDRASYNSPLHF	TGTGCCAGCAGCCCAGACAGGGCCTCCTATAATTCACCCCTCCACTTT
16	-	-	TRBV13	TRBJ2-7	CASSPSSEDGRSEQYF	TGTGCCAGCAGCCCTTCCTCGGAAGACGGCCGGAGCGAGCAGTACTTC
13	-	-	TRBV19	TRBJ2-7	CASSPRGPYEQYF	TGTGCCAGTAGTCCTAGGGGTCCCTACGAGCAGTACTTC
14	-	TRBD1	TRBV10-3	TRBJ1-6	CAISRDRVGSPLHF	TGTGCCATCAGCCGGGACAGGGTTGGTTCACCCCTCCACTTT
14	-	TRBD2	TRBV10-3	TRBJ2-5	CAISVDAGGETQYF	TGTGCCATCAGTGTTGACGCCGGGGGGGAGACCCAGTACTTC
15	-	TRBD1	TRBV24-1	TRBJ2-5	CATSDPQGDMETQYF	TGTGCCACCAGTGATCCTCAGGGGGACATGGAGACCCAGTACTTC
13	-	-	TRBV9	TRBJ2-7	CASSVDHGYEQYF	TGTGCCAGCAGCGTAGACCACGGCTACGAGCAGTACTTC
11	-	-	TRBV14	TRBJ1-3	CAAGSGNTIYF	TGTGCCGCGGGTTCTGGAAACACCATATATTTT
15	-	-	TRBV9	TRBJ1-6	CASSPQINSNSPLHF	TGTGCCAGCAGCCCCCAGATCAACAGTAATTCACCCCTCCACTTT
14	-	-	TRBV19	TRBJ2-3	CASTRLCRRDTQYF	TGTGCCAGTACTCGGCTCTGTAGGAGGGATACGCAGTATTTT
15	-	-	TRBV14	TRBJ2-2	CASSQDLAGTGELFF	TGTGCCAGCAGCCAAGATCTCGCAGGAACCGGGGAGCTGTTTTTT
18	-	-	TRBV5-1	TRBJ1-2	CASGPPGTSTPIEHGYTF	TGCGCCAGCGGGCCCCCCGGGACATCGACCCCCATCGAGCATGGCTACACCTTC
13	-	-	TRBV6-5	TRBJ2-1	CASSYLMGAEQFF	TGTGCCAGCAGTTACCTCATGGGGGCTGAGCAGTTCTTC
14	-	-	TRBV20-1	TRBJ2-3	CSASSQGSGDTQYF	TGCAGTGCTAGTAGCCAGGGGTCTGGAGATACGCAGTATTTT
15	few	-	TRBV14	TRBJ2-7	CASSQVGGRFYEQYF	TGTGCCAGCAGCCAAGTTGGGGGCAGGTTCTACGAGCAGTACTTC
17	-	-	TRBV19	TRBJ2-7	CASSLLQGPEGSYEQYF	TGTGCCAGTAGTCTCCTACAGGGTCCCGAAGGCTCCTACGAGCAGTACTTC
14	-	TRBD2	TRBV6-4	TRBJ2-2	CASSSGTSTGELFF	TGTGCCAGCAGCTCCGGGACTAGCACCGGGGAGCTGTTTTTT
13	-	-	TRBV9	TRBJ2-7	CASSPPGSHEQYF	TGTGCCAGCAGCCCTCCCGGGAGCCACGAGCAGTACTTC
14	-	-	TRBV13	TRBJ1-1	CASSSGSDNTEAFF	TGTGCCAGCAGCTCCGGGTCAGATAACACTGAAGCTTTCTTT
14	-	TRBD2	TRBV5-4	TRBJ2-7	CASSYHGGSYEQYF	TGTGCCAGCAGCTACCATGGCGGGAGTTACGAGCAGTACTTC
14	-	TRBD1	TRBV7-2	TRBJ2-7	CASSLTPGGYEQYF	TGTGCCAGCAGCTTAACCCCAGGGGGCTACGAGCAGTACTTC
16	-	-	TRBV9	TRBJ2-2	CASSVGGGINTGELFF	TGTGCCAGCAGCGTAGGCGGGGGCATAAACACCGGGGAGCTGTTTTTT
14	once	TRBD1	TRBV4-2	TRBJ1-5	CASSRDRADQPQHF	TGTGCCAGCAGTCGGGACAGGGCCGATCAGCCCCAGCATTTT
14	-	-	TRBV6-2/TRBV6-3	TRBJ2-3	CASSYGGGPDTQYF	TGTGCCAGCAGTTATGGGGGGGGGCCAGATACGCAGTATTTT
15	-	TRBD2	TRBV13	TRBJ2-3	CASSSSGRGGDTQYF	TGTGCCAGCAGCTCCAGCGGGAGGGGCGGGGATACGCAGTATTTT
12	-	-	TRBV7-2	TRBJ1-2	CASSLIGAGYTF	TGTGCCAGCAGCTTAATAGGGGCGGGCTACACCTTC
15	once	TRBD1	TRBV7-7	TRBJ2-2	CASSVGQGTTGELFF	TGTGCTAGCAGCGTGGGACAGGGGACCACCGGGGAGCTGTTTTTT
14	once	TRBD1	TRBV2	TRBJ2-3	CASSEFTQGGTQYF	TGTGCCAGCAGTGAATTTACACAGGGGGGTACGCAGTATTTT
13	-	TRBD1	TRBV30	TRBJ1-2	CAWSRGWDNGYTF	TGTGCCTGGAGCAGGGGGTGGGATAATGGCTACACCTTC
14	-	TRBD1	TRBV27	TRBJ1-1	CASSTYRGYREAFF	TGTGCCAGCAGTACTTACAGGGGCTATAGAGAAGCTTTCTTT
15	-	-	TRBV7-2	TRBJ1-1	CASSLAVARGTEAFF	TGTGCCAGCAGCTTAGCGGTGGCTCGGGGCACTGAAGCTTTCTTT
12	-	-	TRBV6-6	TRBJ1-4	CASRVPNEKLFF	TGTGCCAGCCGGGTCCCTAATGAAAAACTGTTTTTT
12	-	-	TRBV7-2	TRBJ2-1	CASSPTRIEQFF	TGTGCCAGCAGCCCGACTAGAATTGAGCAGTTCTTC
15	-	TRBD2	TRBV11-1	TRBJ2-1	CASSFQGLAGAEWFF	TGTGCCAGCAGCTTCCAGGGACTAGCGGGGGCAGAGTGGTTCTTC
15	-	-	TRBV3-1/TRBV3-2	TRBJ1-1	CASSLRGAMNTEAFF	TGTGCCAGCAGCCTCCGGGGAGCTATGAACACTGAAGCTTTCTTT
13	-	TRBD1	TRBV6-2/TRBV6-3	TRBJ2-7	CASSRDRLYEQYF	TGTGCCAGCAGCCGGGACAGGTTATACGAGCAGTACTTC
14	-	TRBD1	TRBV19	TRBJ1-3	CASRDRGLGNTIYF	TGTGCCAGTCGGGACAGGGGGCTTGGAAACACCATATATTTT
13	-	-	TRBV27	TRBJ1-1	CASTSTVNTEAFF	TGTGCCAGCACGTCCACAGTGAACACTGAAGCTTTCTTT
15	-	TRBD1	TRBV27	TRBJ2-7	CASSPERDSFYEQYF	TGTGCCAGCAGCCCCGAACGGGACAGCTTCTACGAGCAGTACTTC
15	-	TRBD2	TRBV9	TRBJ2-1	CASSVGVTSGNEQFF	TGTGCCAGCAGCGTAGGTGTGACTAGCGGCAATGAGCAGTTCTTC
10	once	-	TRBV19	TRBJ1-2	CATLQDGYTF	TGTGCCACCCTCCAGGATGGCTACACCTTC
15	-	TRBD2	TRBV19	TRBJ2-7	CASSIPGLAGHEQYF	TGTGCCAGTAGTATCCCAGGACTAGCGGGGCACGAGCAGTACTTC
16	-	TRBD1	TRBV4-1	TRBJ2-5	CASSQTGTVSQETQYF	TGCGCCAGCAGCCAAACCGGGACAGTCAGCCAAGAGACCCAGTACTTC